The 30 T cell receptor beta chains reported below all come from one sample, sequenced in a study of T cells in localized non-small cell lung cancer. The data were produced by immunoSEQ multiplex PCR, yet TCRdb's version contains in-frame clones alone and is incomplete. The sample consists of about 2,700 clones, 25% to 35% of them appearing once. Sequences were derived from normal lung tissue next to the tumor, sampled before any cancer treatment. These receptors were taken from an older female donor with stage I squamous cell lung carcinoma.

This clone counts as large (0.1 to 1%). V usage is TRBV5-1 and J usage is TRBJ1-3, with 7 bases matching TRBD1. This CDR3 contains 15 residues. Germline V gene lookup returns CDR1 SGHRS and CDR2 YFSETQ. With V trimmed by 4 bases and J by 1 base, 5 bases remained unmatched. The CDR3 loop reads CASSLQGGSGNTIYF. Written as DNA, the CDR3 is TGCGCCAGCAGCCTCCAGGGGGGATCTGGAAACACCATATATTTT.

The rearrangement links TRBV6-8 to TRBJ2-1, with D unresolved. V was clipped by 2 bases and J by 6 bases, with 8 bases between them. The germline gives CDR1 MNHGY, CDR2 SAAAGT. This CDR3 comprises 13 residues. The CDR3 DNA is TGTGCCAGCAGTTACGAAGGTGGCAATGAGCAGTTCTTC. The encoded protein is CASSYEGGNEQFF.

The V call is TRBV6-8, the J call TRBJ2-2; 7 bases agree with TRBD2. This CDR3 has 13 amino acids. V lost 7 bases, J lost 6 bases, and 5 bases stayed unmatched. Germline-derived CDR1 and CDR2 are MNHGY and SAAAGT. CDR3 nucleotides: TGTGCCAGCACGGCGGGAGAATCCGGGGAGCTGTTTTTT. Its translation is CASTAGESGELFF.

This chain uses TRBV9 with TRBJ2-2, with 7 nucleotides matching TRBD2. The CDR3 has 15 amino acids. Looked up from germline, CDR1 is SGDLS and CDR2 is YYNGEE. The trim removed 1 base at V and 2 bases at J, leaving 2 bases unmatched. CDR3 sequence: CASSVREVNTGELFF. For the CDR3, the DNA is TGTGCCAGCAGCGTACGGGAGGTAAACACCGGGGAGCTGTTTTTT. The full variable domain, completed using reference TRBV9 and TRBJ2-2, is DSGVTQTPKHLITATGQRVTLRCSPRSGDLSVYWYQQSLDQGLQFLIQYYNGEERAKGNILERFSAQQFPDLHSELNLSSLELGDSALYFCASSVREVNTGELFFGEGSRLTVL.

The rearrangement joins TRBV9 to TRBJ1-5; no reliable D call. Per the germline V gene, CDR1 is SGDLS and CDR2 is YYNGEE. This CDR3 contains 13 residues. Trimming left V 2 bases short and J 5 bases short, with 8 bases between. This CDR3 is CASSVKGDQPQHF. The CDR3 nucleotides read TGTGCCAGCAGCGTCAAGGGAGATCAGCCCCAGCATTTT. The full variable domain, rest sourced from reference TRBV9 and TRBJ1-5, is DSGVTQTPKHLITATGQRVTLRCSPRSGDLSVYWYQQSLDQGLQFLIQYYNGEERAKGNILERFSAQQFPDLHSELNLSSLELGDSALYFCASSVKGDQPQHFGDGTRLSIL.

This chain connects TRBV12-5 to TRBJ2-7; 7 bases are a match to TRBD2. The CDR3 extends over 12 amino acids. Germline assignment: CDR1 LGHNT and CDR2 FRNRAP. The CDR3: CASGAGTPQQYF. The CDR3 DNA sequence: TGTGCCAGCGGGGCAGGGACCCCCCAGCAGTACTTC.

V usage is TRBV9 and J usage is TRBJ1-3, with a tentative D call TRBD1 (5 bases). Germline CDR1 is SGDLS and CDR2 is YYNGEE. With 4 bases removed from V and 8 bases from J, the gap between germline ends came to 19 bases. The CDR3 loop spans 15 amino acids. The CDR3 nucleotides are TGTGCCAGCAGCCCTGACAGTTTAGGGTGGGACACCATATATTTT. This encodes CASSPDSLGWDTIYF.

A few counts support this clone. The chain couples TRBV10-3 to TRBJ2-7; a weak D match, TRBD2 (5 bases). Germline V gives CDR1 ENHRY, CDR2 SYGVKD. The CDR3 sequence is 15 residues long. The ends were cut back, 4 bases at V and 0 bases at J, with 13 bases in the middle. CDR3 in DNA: TGTGCCATCAGTGGGGAGACGTCCCTCTCCTACGAGCAGTACTTC. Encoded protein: CAISGETSLSYEQYF.

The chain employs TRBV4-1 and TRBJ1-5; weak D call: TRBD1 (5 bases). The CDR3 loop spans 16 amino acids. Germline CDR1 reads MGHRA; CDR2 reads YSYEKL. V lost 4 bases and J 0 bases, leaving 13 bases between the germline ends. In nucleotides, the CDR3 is TGCGCCAGCAGCCCCATGGACAATGATAGCAATCAGCCCCAGCATTTT. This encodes CASSPMDNDSNQPQHF.

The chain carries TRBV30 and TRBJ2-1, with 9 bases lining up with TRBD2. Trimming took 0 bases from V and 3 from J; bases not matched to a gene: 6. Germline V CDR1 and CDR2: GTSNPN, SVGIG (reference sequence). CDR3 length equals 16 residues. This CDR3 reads CAWSVWREGFYNEQFF. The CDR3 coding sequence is TGTGCCTGGAGTGTCTGGCGGGAGGGTTTCTACAATGAGCAGTTCTTC.

This chain's CDR3 is CASSFGLADSYEQYF. The CDR3, as DNA: TGTGCCAGCTCATTCGGACTAGCGGACTCCTACGAGCAGTACTTC. The genes are TRBV18 and TRBJ2-7, with 10 nucleotides matching TRBD2. Germline values: CDR1 KGHSH, CDR2 LQKENI. V trimming: 5 bases; J trimming: 0 bases; junction bases outside the gene matches: 4. The length of the CDR3 is 15 residues.

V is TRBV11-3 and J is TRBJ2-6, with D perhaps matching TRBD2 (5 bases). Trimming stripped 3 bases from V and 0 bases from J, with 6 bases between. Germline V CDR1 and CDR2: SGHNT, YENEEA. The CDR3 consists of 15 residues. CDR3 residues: CASSFEGSGANVLTF. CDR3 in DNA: TGTGCCAGCAGCTTTGAGGGCTCTGGGGCCAACGTCCTGACTTTC.

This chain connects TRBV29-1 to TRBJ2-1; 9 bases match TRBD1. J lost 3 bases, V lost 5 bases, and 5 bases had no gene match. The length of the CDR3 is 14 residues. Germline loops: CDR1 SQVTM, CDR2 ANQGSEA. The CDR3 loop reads CSVLKGQGYNEQFF. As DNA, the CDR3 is TGCAGCGTTCTGAAGGGACAGGGCTACAATGAGCAGTTCTTC.

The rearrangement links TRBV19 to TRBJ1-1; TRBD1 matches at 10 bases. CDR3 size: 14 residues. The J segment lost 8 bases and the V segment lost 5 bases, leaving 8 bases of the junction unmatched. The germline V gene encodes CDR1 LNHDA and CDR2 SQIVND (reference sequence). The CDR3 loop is CASSVRTGGMEAFF. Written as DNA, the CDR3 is TGTGCCAGTAGTGTACGGACAGGGGGGATGGAAGCTTTCTTT.

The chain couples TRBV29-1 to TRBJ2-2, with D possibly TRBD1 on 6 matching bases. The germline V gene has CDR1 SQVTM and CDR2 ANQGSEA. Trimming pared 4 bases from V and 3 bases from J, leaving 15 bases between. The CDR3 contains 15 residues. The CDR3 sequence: CSVAGQTADTGELFF. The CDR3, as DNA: TGCAGCGTTGCGGGACAAACTGCGGACACCGGGGAGCTGTTTTTT.

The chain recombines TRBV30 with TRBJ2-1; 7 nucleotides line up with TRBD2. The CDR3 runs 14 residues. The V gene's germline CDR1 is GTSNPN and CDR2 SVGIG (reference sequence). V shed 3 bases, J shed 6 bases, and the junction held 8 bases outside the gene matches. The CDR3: CAWRRSGITNEQFF. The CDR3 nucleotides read TGTGCCTGGAGAAGAAGCGGGATAACCAATGAGCAGTTCTTC. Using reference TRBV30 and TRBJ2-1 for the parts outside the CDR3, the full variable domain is SQTIHQWPATLVQPVGSPLSLECTVEGTSNPNLYWYRQAAGRGLQLLFYSVGIGQISSEVPQNLSASRPQDRQFILSSKKLLLSDSGFYLCAWRRSGITNEQFFGPGTRLTVL.

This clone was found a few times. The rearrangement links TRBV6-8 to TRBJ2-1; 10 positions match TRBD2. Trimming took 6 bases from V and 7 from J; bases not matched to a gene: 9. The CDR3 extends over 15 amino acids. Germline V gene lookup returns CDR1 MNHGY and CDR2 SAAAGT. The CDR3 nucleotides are TGTGCCAGCAGGACAACTAGCGGGATCCTTAATGAGCAGTTCTTC. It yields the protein CASRTTSGILNEQFF.

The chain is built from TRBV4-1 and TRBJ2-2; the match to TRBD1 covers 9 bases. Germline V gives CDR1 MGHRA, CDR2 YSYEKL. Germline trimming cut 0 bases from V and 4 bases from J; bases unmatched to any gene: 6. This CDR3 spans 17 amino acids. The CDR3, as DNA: TGCGCCAGCAGCCAAGATTGGGGACAGGGTGGCACCGGGGAGCTGTTTTTT. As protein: CASSQDWGQGGTGELFF.

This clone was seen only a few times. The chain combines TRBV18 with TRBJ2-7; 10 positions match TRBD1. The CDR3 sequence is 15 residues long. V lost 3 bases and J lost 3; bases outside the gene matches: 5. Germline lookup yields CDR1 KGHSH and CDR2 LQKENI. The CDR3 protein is CASSPTRDRGYEQYF. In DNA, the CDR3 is TGTGCCAGCTCACCTACTCGGGACAGGGGCTACGAGCAGTACTTC.

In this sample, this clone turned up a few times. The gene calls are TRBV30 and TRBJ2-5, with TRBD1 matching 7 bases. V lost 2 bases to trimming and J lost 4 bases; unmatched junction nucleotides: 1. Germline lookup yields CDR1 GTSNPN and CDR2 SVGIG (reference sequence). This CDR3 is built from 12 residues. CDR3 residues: CAWSRQGETQYF. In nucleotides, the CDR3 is TGTGCCTGGAGTAGACAGGGAGAGACCCAGTACTTC.

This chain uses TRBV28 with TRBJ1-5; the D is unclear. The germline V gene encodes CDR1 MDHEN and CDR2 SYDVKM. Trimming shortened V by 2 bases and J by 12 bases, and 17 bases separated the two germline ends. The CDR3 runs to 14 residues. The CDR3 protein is CASSLTYEWSDQHF. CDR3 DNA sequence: TGTGCCAGCAGTTTAACGTATGAATGGAGCGACCAGCATTTT.

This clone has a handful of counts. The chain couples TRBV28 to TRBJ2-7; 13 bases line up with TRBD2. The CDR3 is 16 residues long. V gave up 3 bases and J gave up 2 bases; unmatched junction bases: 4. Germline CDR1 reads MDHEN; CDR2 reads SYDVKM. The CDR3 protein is CASSFSGLAGAYEQYF. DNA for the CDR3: TGTGCCAGCAGTTTCTCCGGACTAGCGGGAGCCTACGAGCAGTACTTC.

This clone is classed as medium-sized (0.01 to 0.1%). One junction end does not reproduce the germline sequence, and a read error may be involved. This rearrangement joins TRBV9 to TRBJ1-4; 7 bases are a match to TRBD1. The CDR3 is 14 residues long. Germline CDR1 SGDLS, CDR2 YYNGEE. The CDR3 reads CAGRGSGGREKLFF. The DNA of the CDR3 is TGTGCCGGCAGGGGCTCAGGGGGAAGGGAAAAACTGTTTTTT.

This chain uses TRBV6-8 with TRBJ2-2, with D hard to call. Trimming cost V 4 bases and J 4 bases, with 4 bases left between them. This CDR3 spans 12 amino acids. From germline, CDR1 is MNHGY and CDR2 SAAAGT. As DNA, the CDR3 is TGTGCCAGCAGTTTGGGCACCGGGGAGCTGTTTTTT. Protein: CASSLGTGELFF.

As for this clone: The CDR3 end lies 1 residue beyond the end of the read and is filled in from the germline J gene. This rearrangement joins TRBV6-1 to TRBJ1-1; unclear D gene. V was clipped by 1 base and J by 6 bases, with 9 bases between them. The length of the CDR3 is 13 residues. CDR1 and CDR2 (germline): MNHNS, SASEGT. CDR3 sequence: CASSEGAWPEAFF. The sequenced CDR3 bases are TGTGCCAGCAGTGAAGGGGCCTGGCCTGAAGCTTTC.

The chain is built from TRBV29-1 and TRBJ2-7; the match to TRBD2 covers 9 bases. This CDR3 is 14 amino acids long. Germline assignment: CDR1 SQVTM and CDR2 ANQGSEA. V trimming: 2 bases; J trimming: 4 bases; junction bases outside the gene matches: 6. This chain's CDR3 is CSVEKTSGKYEQYF. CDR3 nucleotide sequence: TGCAGCGTTGAAAAGACTAGCGGAAAATACGAGCAGTACTTC.

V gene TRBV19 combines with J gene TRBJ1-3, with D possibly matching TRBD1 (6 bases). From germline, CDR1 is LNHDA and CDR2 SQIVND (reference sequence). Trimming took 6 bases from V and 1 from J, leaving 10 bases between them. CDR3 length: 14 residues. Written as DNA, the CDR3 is TGTGCCAGTAGAGCTCAGGGGTCTGGAAACACCATATATTTT. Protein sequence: CASRAQGSGNTIYF.

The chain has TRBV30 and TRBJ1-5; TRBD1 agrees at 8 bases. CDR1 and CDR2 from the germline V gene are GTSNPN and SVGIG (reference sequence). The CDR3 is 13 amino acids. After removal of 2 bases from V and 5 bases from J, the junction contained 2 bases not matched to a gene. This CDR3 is CAWSLTGDQPQHF. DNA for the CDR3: TGTGCCTGGAGTCTGACAGGGGATCAGCCCCAGCATTTT.

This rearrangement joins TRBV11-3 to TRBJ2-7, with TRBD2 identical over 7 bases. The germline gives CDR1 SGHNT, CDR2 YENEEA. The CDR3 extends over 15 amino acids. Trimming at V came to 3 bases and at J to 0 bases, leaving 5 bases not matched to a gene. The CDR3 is CASSFRGRASYEQYF. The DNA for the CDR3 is TGTGCCAGCAGCTTCCGTGGGAGGGCCTCCTACGAGCAGTACTTC.

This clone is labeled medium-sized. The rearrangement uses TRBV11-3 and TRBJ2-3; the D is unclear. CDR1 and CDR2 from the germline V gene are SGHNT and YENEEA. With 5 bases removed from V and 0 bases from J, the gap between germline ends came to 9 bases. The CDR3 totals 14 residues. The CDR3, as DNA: TGTGCCAGCAGCCCCTCAGCTAGCACAGATACGCAGTATTTT. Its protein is CASSPSASTDTQYF.